The 21 T cell receptor beta chains given below trace back to one sample, sequenced in a study of long-term antiretroviral therapy in people with HIV. Survey level was the resolution at which the v3.0 immunoSEQ assay ran. This table comes from immunoSEQ multiplex PCR, and its TCRdb copy is limited to in-frame clones, with some not included. The repertoire has tens of thousands of clones, approximately 88% of them found once; the top ten carry around 15%. Sequencing used unsorted PBMCs, obtained roughly 4.5 years after starting antiretroviral therapy. The source is a man aged 25 to 40 with HIV.

V is TRBV7-9 and J is TRBJ1-6, with 9 bases fitting TRBD1. Germline V lookup: CDR1 SEHNR, CDR2 FQNEAQ (reference sequence). V lost 1 base to trimming and J lost 2 bases; unmatched junction nucleotides: 3. CDR3 length: 17 amino acids. Here the CDR3 DNA reads TGTGCCAGCAGCTTAGTTGGGACAGGGACCTATAATTCACCCCTCCACTTT. It codes for CASSLVGTGTYNSPLHF.

This chain connects TRBV19 to TRBJ1-5; 8 nucleotides agree with TRBD1. Per the germline V gene, CDR1 is LNHDA and CDR2 is SQIVND (reference sequence). This CDR3 has 18 residues. Losses at the gene ends were 3 bases for V and 2 bases for J; bases not matched to a gene: 12. The CDR3 DNA follows: TGTGCCAGTAGTATCGGCAGGGGGCTGTTTATTGGCAATCAGCCCCAGCATTTT. It codes for CASSIGRGLFIGNQPQHF. The full variable domain, rest sourced from reference TRBV19 and TRBJ1-5, is DGGITQSPKYLFRKEGQNVTLSCEQNLNHDAMYWYRQDPGQGLRLIYYSQIVNDFQKGDIAEGYSVSREKKESFPLTVTSAQKNPTAFYLCASSIGRGLFIGNQPQHFGDGTRLSIL.

The J gene is TRBJ1-1, the V gene TRBV28; 8 bases fit TRBD1. This CDR3 has 17 residues. V shed 5 bases, J shed 3 bases, and the junction held 14 bases outside the gene matches. Germline V CDR1 and CDR2: MDHEN, SYDVKM. CDR3 region: CASSPYVIIQGDTEAFF. The CDR3 coding sequence is TGTGCCAGCAGTCCATACGTAATTATACAGGGGGACACTGAAGCTTTCTTT.

The chain joins TRBV6-5 to TRBJ1-3; no clear D gene. Germline CDR1 reads MNHEY; CDR2 reads SVGAGI. This CDR3 has 15 residues. Trimming took off 5 bases at V and 0 bases at J, with 11 bases between the two ends. CDR3 region: CASSPSRDSGNTIYF. The CDR3 DNA follows: TGTGCCAGCAGTCCCTCGAGAGACTCTGGAAACACCATATATTTT.

The rearrangement uses TRBV7-3 and TRBJ1-2; a possible D gene is TRBD1 (5 bases). The CDR3 consists of 16 residues. V was cut by 3 bases and J by 4 bases, with 18 bases left in between. Germline CDR1 is SGHTA and CDR2 is FQGTGA. CDR3 sequence reads: CASSLNPGTDIYGYTF. In DNA, the CDR3 is TGTGCCAGCAGCTTGAATCCCGGGACGGATATCTATGGCTACACCTTC.

The rearrangement links TRBV4-3 to TRBJ2-1; D remains ambiguous. The CDR3 has 12 residues. The V end lost 4 bases, the J end lost 8 bases, and 9 bases lay between the germline ends. Germline V gives CDR1 LGHNA, CDR2 YSLEER. The CDR3 DNA follows: TGCGCCAGCAGCCTCGGTCAGTATGAGCAGTTCTTC. Amino acids: CASSLGQYEQFF.

The J gene is TRBJ2-1, the V gene TRBV28; D unclear. V shed 1 base and J shed 8 bases, with 12 bases lying between them. Germline CDR1 reads MDHEN; CDR2 reads SYDVKM. CDR3 length equals 14 residues. The CDR3, as DNA: TGTGCCAGCAGTTTATCCCCAGCCGGGCATGAGCAGTTCTTC. It specifies CASSLSPAGHEQFF.

This clone was counted a single time. The rearrangement uses TRBV5-1 and TRBJ1-1; 8 nucleotides match TRBD1. V trimming: 0 bases; J trimming: 4 bases; junction bases outside the gene matches: 8. The CDR3 has 16 residues. Germline CDR1 reads SGHRS; CDR2 reads YFSETQ. The DNA of the CDR3 is TGCGCCAGCAGCTTGGGGGACAGGTTTGAGTTCACTGAAGCTTTCTTT. This gives the protein CASSLGDRFEFTEAFF.

The genes are TRBV7-2 and TRBJ2-3; 8 bases map to TRBD2. Germline assignment: CDR1 SGHTA and CDR2 FQGNSA. The CDR3 has 15 residues. Losses at the gene ends were 5 bases for V and 6 bases for J; bases not matched to a gene: 10. The CDR3 loop reads CASSPGTSGGDTQYF. DNA of the CDR3: TGTGCCAGCAGCCCTGGTACTAGCGGTGGGGATACGCAGTATTTT.

V is TRBV10-3 and J is TRBJ2-7; TRBD1 matches 7 bases. With V trimmed by 10 bases and J by 2 bases, 11 bases remained unmatched. Looked up from germline, CDR1 is ENHRY and CDR2 is SYGVKD. This CDR3 comprises 14 residues. CDR3: CATGNRGKAYEQYF. The CDR3 DNA reads as TGTGCCACCGGGAACAGGGGAAAGGCCTACGAGCAGTACTTC.

The chain recombines TRBV5-5 with TRBJ2-3; no definite D call. The CDR3 spans 15 residues. Per germline, CDR1 SGHKS and CDR2 YYEKEE (reference sequence). Trimming took off 1 base at V and 0 bases at J, with 9 bases between the two ends. CDR3 nucleotides: TGTGCCAGCAGCTTGCTGATAACTAGCACAGATACGCAGTATTTT. As protein: CASSLLITSTDTQYF.

Here the CDR3 DNA reads TGTGCCAGCAGCTCATCAGGGGGCACAGATACGCAGTATTTT. The encoded protein is CASSSSGGTDTQYF. The chain uses TRBV7-2 and TRBJ2-3; tentatively, D is TRBD1 (6 bases). In germline, CDR1 is SGHTA, CDR2 FQGNSA. V was trimmed by 4 bases and J by 1 base, leaving 9 bases between them. This CDR3 is 14 amino acids long.

V gene TRBV6-5 combines with J gene TRBJ2-3; D remains unclear. CDR3 length: 15 amino acids. V gave up 5 bases and J gave up 1 base, with 13 bases separating them. Germline CDR1 and CDR2: MNHEY and SVGAGI. The CDR3 DNA sequence: TGTGCCAGCAGTCTCGACCCGACCGGCACAGATACGCAGTATTTT. It translates to CASSLDPTGTDTQYF.

The chain joins TRBV19 to TRBJ1-5, with TRBD1 as a possible D gene (5 bases). The V gene's germline CDR1 is LNHDA and CDR2 SQIVND (reference sequence). The CDR3 runs to 16 residues. With 8 bases removed from V and 0 bases from J, the gap between germline ends came to 17 bases. The CDR3 sequence: CASAPLGARSNQPQHF. CDR3 nucleotide sequence: TGTGCCAGTGCCCCCCTCGGGGCCCGTAGCAATCAGCCCCAGCATTTT.

J is TRBJ1-2 and V is TRBV6-5, with D unresolved. This CDR3 has 15 amino acids. V lost 0 bases to trimming and J lost 4 bases, with 12 bases between them. Germline V gene sequence: CDR1 MNHEY, CDR2 SVGAGI. The CDR3 loop reads CASSYSKLGSYGYTF. The DNA for the CDR3 is TGTGCCAGCAGTTACTCGAAGTTAGGCAGCTATGGCTACACCTTC.

The J gene is TRBJ2-1, the V gene TRBV20-1, with D hard to call. V lost 6 bases and J 15 bases, leaving 9 bases between the germline ends. The CDR3 spans 8 residues. Germline CDR1 is DFQATT and CDR2 is SNEGSKA (reference sequence). This CDR3 is CSASGRFF. In DNA form, the CDR3 reads TGCAGTGCCAGTGGCCGGTTCTTC.

This chain links TRBV6-4 with TRBJ2-3; 12 bases agree with TRBD2. The CDR3 covers 15 residues. Germline V gene data show CDR1 as MRHNA and CDR2 as SNTAGT. Trimming cost V 4 bases and J 2 bases; bases outside gene matches: 1. The CDR3 DNA is TGTGCCAGCAGTGCTAGCGGGGGGGCCACAGATACGCAGTATTTT. It codes for CASSASGGATDTQYF.

The chain links TRBV12-5 to TRBJ1-2; TRBD1 matches 10 bases. Per germline, CDR1 LGHNT and CDR2 FRNRAP. The CDR3 length is 14 residues. J lost 8 bases, V lost 2 bases, and 5 bases had no gene match. As DNA, the CDR3 is TGTGCTAGTGGTTTGCCCGACAGGGGGCAAGGCTACACCTTC. This sequence encodes CASGLPDRGQGYTF.

The V and J genes are TRBV11-2 and TRBJ1-2, with 7 bases identical to TRBD1. V lost 9 bases, J lost 3 bases, and 10 bases stayed unmatched. The CDR3 runs to 14 residues. Looked up from germline, CDR1 is SGHAT and CDR2 is FQNNGV. DNA of the CDR3: TGTGCCAGTAGCCTCAGGGGGACACACTATGGCTACACCTTC. Its protein is CASSLRGTHYGYTF.

The chain uses TRBV7-9 and TRBJ2-7; D is unclear. The CDR3 runs 13 residues. V lost 1 base, J lost 7 bases, and 11 bases lay in between. From germline, CDR1 is SEHNR and CDR2 FQNEAQ (reference sequence). The CDR3 protein is CASSLVLIPEQYF. CDR3 nucleotide sequence: TGTGCCAGCAGCTTAGTTCTAATTCCGGAGCAGTACTTC. Full variable domain (missing parts from reference TRBV7-9 and TRBJ2-7): DTGVSQNPRHKITKRGQNVTFRCDPISEHNRLYWYRQTLGQGPEFLTYFQNEAQLEKSRLLSDRFSAERPKGSFSTLEIQRTEQGDSAMYLCASSLVLIPEQYFGPGTRLTVT.

The V gene is TRBV9, the J gene TRBJ2-1; D is possibly TRBD1 (6 bases). In germline, CDR1 is SGDLS, CDR2 YYNGEE. CDR3 length: 15 residues. V lost 6 bases and J lost 4, with 17 bases in between. The CDR3 DNA sequence: TGTGCCAGCACCCCCGGGCAGGGGCGGTACAATGAGCAGTTCTTC. Translating gives CASTPGQGRYNEQFF.